This T cell receptor beta chain was sequenced for a study of tumor-infiltrating lymphocytes in primary liver carcinoma. Comments on this clonotype: One end of the junction varies from germline; a read error may be responsible.

The template, roughly 0.45 ug total RNA, yielded TCR beta cDNA made with a constant-region primer. Researchers made the TCR beta libraries by running three nested multiplex PCR rounds with slightly modified ARM-PCR. TRBV1-TRBV30 forward primers and a C-beta reverse primer were used in the first two PCR rounds, which each ran for about 11 cycles. TCRdb independently ran MiXCR on the multiplex PCR reads; one entry per CDR3 protein. The table lists some 30,000 distinct CDR3 sequences, less than 80% of them singletons. CDR3 length equals 13 residues. Germline V gene lookup returns CDR1 MGHRA and CDR2 YSYEKL. The study co-extracted DNA and RNA from roughly 20-30 mg of unsorted bulk tissue.

Sequences were obtained from liver tumor tissue from sampling region 5. The sample's subset: tumor region T5, tumor centre. This chain joins TRBV4-1 and TRBJ2-1; D remains unclear. This TCR was sampled from a man between 35 and 55 years old with primary liver carcinoma and hepatitis B virus infection. The CDR3 loop reads CVSSQETAYEQFF. CDR3 coding DNA: TGCGTCAGCAGCCAAGAGACGGCCTACGAGCAGTTCTTC.